This TCR beta chain is drawn from a study of blood T cell repertoires in COVID-19. Study in general: The United States, Italy and Spain supplied acute and convalescent COVID-19 samples. Nucleic acid was either cDNA or gDNA, and it came from T cells, B-cell-depleted T cells, or PBMCs.

In the source study's methods: Estimates of nucleated cell counts were drawn from the amplification of reference gene primers. Clones were sequenced by immunoSEQ multiplex PCR, and TCRdb holds only the in-frame ones, with some missing. V, J and clone size reflect that table, while D and trimming were determined from the DNA. The sample shows fewer than 95,000 clones, 80% to 90% of them seen only once. V shed 3 bases and J shed 2 bases, with 17 bases lying between them. CDR1 is LNHDA and CDR2 is SQIVND in the germline V gene (reference sequence). The CDR3 runs 16 residues. This clonotype was obtained from a man in his fifties or sixties with active or convalescent COVID-19. This chain connects TRBV19 to TRBJ2-7, with D maybe TRBD2 (5 bases). The sample taken for sequencing was peripheral blood. CDR3 loop: CASSISHPVTTYEQYF. The CDR3 DNA follows: TGTGCCAGTAGTATCTCCCACCCAGTGACTACCTACGAGCAGTACTTC.